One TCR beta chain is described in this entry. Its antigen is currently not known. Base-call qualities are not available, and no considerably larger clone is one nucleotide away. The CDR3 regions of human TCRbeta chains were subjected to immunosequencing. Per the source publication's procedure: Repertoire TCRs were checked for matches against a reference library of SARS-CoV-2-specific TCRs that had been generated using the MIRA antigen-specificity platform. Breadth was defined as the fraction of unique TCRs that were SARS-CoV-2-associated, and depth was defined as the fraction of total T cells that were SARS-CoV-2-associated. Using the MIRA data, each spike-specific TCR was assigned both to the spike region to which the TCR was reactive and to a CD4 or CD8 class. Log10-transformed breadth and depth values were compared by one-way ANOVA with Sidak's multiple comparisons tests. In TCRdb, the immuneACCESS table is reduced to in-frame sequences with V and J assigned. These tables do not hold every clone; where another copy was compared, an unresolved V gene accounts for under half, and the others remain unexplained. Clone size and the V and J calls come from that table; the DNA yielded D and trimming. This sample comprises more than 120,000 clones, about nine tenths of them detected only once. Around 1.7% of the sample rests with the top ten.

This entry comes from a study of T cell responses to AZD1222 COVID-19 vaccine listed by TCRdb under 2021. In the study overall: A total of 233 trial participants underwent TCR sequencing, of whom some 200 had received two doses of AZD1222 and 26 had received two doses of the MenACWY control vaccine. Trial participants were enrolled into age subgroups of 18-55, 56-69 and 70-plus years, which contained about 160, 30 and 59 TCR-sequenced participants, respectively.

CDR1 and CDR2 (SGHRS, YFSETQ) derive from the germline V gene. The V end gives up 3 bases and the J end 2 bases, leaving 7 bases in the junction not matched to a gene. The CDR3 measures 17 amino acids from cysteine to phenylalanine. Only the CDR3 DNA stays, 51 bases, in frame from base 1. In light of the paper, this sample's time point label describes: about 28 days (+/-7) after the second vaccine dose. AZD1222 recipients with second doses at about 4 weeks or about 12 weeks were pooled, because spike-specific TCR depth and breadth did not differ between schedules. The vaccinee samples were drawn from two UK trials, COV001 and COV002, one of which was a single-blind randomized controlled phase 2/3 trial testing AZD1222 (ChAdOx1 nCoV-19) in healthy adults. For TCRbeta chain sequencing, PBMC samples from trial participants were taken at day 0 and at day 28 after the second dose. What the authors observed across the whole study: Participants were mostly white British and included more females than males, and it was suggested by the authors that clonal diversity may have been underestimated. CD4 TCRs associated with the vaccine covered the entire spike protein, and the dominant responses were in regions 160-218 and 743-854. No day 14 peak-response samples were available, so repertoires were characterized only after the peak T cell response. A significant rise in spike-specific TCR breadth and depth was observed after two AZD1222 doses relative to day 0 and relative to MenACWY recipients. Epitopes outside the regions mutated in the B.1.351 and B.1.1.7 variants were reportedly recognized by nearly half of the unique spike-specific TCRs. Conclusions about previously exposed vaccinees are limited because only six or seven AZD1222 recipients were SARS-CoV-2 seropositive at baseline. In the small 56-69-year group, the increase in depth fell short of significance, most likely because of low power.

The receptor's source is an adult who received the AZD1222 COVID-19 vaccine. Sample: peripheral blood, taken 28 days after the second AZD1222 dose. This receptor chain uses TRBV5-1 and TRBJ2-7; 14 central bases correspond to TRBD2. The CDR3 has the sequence CASSSGLAGGPPYEQYF. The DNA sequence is TGCGCCAGCAGCTCCGGACTAGCGGGAGGCCCACCCTACGAGCAGTACTTC.